This entry lists 27 T cell receptor beta chains sequenced from one sample in a study of T cell repertoires in cytomegalovirus infection. TCRdb reanalysed the reads using MiXCR and keeps one entry per CDR3 protein. The repertoire includes roughly 320,000 distinct CDR3 sequences, over 7.5% of them detected once, and over 3.5% sits in the top ten. Sequencing was performed on PBMCs. All receptors derive from a human donor in good health (CMV status not recorded). Some clones in this sample may be carry-over from other donors' samples.

This clonotype came up a few times. The V gene is TRBV2, the J gene TRBJ2-7; 8 nucleotides match TRBD2. Trimming took 2 bases from V and 3 from J; bases not matched to a gene: 6. This CDR3 is 15 amino acids long. Germline V CDR1 and CDR2: SNHLY, FYNNEI. In nucleotides, the CDR3 is TGTGCCAGCAGTGAATCCTACCGGGGGGGCTACGAGCAGTACTTC. It is translated as CASSESYRGGYEQYF.

There are many counts of this clonotype. The gene calls are TRBV7-2 and TRBJ2-2, with 7 bases lining up with TRBD2. From germline, CDR1 is SGHTA and CDR2 FQGNSA. Trimming cost V 2 bases and J 3 bases; bases outside gene matches: 6. The CDR3 is made up of 16 amino acids. The CDR3 DNA reads as TGTGCCAGCAGCTTAAGAGGACTAGTCGACACCGGGGAGCTGTTTTTT. Translation gives CASSLRGLVDTGELFF.

The table lists this clonotype with a few counts. The chain combines TRBV7-3 with TRBJ2-3; D ambiguous. CDR1 SGHTA and CDR2 FQGTGA come from the germline V gene. The CDR3 sequence is 13 residues long. The germline V and J ends were trimmed by 1 base and 5 bases, with 7 bases remaining between them. CDR3 coding DNA: TGTGCCAGCAGCTTAAATCTGGGAGATACGCAGTATTTT. Amino acid sequence: CASSLNLGDTQYF.

In its sample, this clonotype was seen many times. The rearrangement uses TRBV7-2 and TRBJ2-1; unclear D gene. The germline gives CDR1 SGHTA, CDR2 FQGNSA. The CDR3 totals 14 residues. V lost 3 bases and J 7 bases, leaving 13 bases between the germline ends. The DNA for the CDR3 is TGTGCCAGCAGCTTGCCAGGCCCCGGAAATGAGCAGTTCTTC. This gives the protein CASSLPGPGNEQFF.

This sequence joins TRBV7-4 and TRBJ1-2; TRBD1 matches 7 bases. CDR1 and CDR2 from the germline V gene are SGHVT and SQSDAQ. The CDR3 has 15 residues. Germline trimming cut 1 base from V and 3 bases from J; bases unmatched to any gene: 5. Here the CDR3 reads CASSLETGVDYGYTF. The CDR3 DNA sequence: TGTGCCAGCAGCTTAGAAACAGGGGTGGACTATGGCTACACCTTC.

The J gene is TRBJ2-1, the V gene TRBV5-1; D is uncertain. Germline CDR1 reads SGHRS; CDR2 reads YFSETQ. There are 13 residues in the CDR3. The V and J ends lost 1 base and 5 bases respectively, with 7 bases between them. The CDR3 protein is CASSLNTNNEQFF. For the CDR3, the DNA is TGCGCCAGCAGCTTGAACACTAACAATGAGCAGTTCTTC.

In its sample, this clonotype was seen many times. V usage is TRBV7-2 and J usage is TRBJ1-5; D is unclear. This CDR3 contains 16 residues. Germline assignment: CDR1 SGHTA and CDR2 FQGNSA. The ends were cut back, 4 bases at V and 0 bases at J, with 13 bases in the middle. For the CDR3, the DNA is TGTGCCAGCAGCTCTTGGCGGATCTATAGCAATCAGCCCCAGCATTTT. Its translation: CASSSWRIYSNQPQHF.

This chain connects TRBV4-1 to TRBJ2-3, with 13 bases identical to TRBD2. There are 21 residues in the CDR3. CDR1 and CDR2 (germline): MGHRA, YSYEKL. V shed 0 bases and J 0 bases; nucleotides not matched to a gene: 12. The CDR3 coding sequence is TGCGCCAGCAGCCAAGATAGGGAACTAGCGGGAGGGAAAACTAGCACAGATACGCAGTATTTT. Its protein product is CASSQDRELAGGKTSTDTQYF.

The chain carries TRBV10-3 and TRBJ2-1, with D possibly matching TRBD2 (6 bases). Germline assignment: CDR1 ENHRY and CDR2 SYGVKD. The ends were cut back, 6 bases at V and 2 bases at J, with 8 bases in the middle. This CDR3 spans 13 amino acids. CDR3 sequence (DNA): TGTGCCATCAGAGCGGGCGCCTACAATGAGCAGTTCTTC. This sequence encodes CAIRAGAYNEQFF.

This clonotype came up a few times. The genes are TRBV28 and TRBJ1-2; 9 bases align to TRBD1. Losses at the gene ends were 6 bases for V and 2 bases for J; bases not matched to a gene: 10. Germline values: CDR1 MDHEN, CDR2 SYDVKM. This CDR3 contains 16 residues. The CDR3 DNA is TGTGCCAGCAGCTCTACCTGGACAGGGGCAAACTATGGCTACACCTTC. This codes for CASSSTWTGANYGYTF.

V and J are TRBV5-1 and TRBJ2-1; D gene unclear. Trimming stripped 4 bases from V and 10 bases from J, with 12 bases between. The CDR3 sequence is 12 residues long. CDR1 is SGHRS, CDR2 YFSETQ, per germline. CDR3 bases: TGCGCCAGCAGCACTGGCAAAGCGGAGCAGTTCTTC. Its translation: CASSTGKAEQFF.

This clonotype was observed many times. The J gene is TRBJ2-7, the V gene TRBV7-7; weak D call: TRBD1 (5 bases). Germline V CDR1 and CDR2: SSHAT, FNYEAQ (reference sequence). With 6 bases removed from V and 3 bases from J, the gap between germline ends came to 15 bases. The CDR3 has 14 amino acids. The CDR3 region is CASSHRQQYYEQYF. The DNA for the CDR3 is TGTGCCAGCAGTCATCGACAGCAATACTACGAGCAGTACTTC.

This chain connects TRBV6-2 or TRBV6-3 to TRBJ2-2, with TRBD2 matching over 15 bases. Trimming took 6 bases from V and 1 from J; bases not matched to a gene: 9. The germline CDR1 and CDR2 sequences are MNHEY and SVGEGT. The CDR3 is made up of 19 amino acids. Here the CDR3 reads CASSPGTSGGRENTGELFF. The CDR3 nucleotides are TGTGCCAGCAGCCCCGGGACTAGCGGGGGGAGAGAGAACACCGGGGAGCTGTTTTTT.

This clonotype was counted a few times. The rearrangement uses TRBV18 and TRBJ2-5; TRBD1 matches 8 bases. The CDR3 runs to 16 residues. Looked up from germline, CDR1 is KGHSH and CDR2 is LQKENI. The ends lost 2 bases at V and 5 bases at J; junction bases unmatched: 10. The CDR3 region has the DNA TGTGCCAGCTCACCAGTTTCAAGGACAGGGTTTGAGACCCAGTACTTC. It is translated as CASSPVSRTGFETQYF. The variable domain in full, completed from reference TRBV18 and TRBJ2-5, reads NAGVMQNPRHLVRRRGQEARLRCSPMKGHSHVYWYRQLPEEGLKFMVYLQKENIIDESGMPKERFSAEFPKEGPSILRIQQVVRGDSAAYFCASSPVSRTGFETQYFGPGTRLLVL.

The V and J genes are TRBV20-1 and TRBJ2-2; maybe TRBD1 (5 bases). V was cut by 6 bases and J by 5 bases, with 10 bases left in between. The CDR3 has 12 amino acids. The germline CDR1 and CDR2 sequences are DFQATT and SNEGSKA (reference sequence). Here the CDR3 reads CSAQRTTGELFF. In DNA, the CDR3 is TGCAGTGCCCAGAGGACAACCGGGGAGCTGTTTTTT.

This clonotype was picked up many times. This rearrangement joins TRBV12-3 or TRBV12-4 to TRBJ2-2, with 8 nucleotides matching TRBD1. Germline trimming cut 0 bases from V and 1 base from J; bases unmatched to any gene: 7. The CDR3 covers 18 residues. Here the CDR3 DNA reads TGTGCCAGCAGTTTAGCGTCGGGAGACAGGGGGAACACCGGGGAGCTGTTTTTT. Translation gives CASSLASGDRGNTGELFF.

In its sample, this clonotype was seen a few times. This CDR3 is CASSLEDRVTEAFF. The DNA of the CDR3 is TGTGCCAGCAGCTTGGAGGACAGAGTAACTGAAGCTTTCTTT. V and J are TRBV5-4 and TRBJ1-1; a possible D gene is TRBD1 (6 bases). There are 14 residues in the CDR3. Germline loops: CDR1 SGHNT, CDR2 YYREEE (reference sequence). Trimming pared 0 bases from V and 5 bases from J, leaving 11 bases between.

This clonotype has ten or more counts. The gene calls are TRBV28 and TRBJ1-4, with D tentatively TRBD1 (6 bases). V was pared by 2 bases and J by 3 bases, with 13 bases between. CDR3 length: 16 residues. The V gene's germline CDR1 is MDHEN and CDR2 SYDVKM. The CDR3 DNA is TGTGCCAGCAGTTTAACCTACAGGGTGTCTAATGAAAAACTGTTTTTT. This encodes CASSLTYRVSNEKLFF.

This clonotype was detected only once. For the CDR3, the DNA is TGTGCCAGCAGCACCACGGATGGGGGGGTTAAGTACGAGCAGTACTTC. This codes for CASSTTDGGVKYEQYF. The chain employs TRBV6-6 and TRBJ2-7; TRBD2 agrees at 7 bases. J gave up 4 bases and V 6 bases, and 15 bases lay outside the gene matches. The CDR3 covers 16 residues. Germline-derived CDR1 and CDR2 are MNHNY and SVGAGI (reference sequence).

The chain has TRBV4-3 and TRBJ2-1; D is perhaps TRBD2 (5 bases). V was clipped by 1 base and J by 10 bases, with 17 bases between them. Germline loops: CDR1 LGHNA, CDR2 YSLEER. This CDR3 comprises 15 residues. Written as DNA, the CDR3 is TGCGCCAGCAGCCAAGGCCGGGGTTCCACCCGAGAGCAGTTCTTC. It is translated as CASSQGRGSTREQFF.

The J gene is TRBJ1-2, the V gene TRBV12-3 or TRBV12-4; 11 positions match TRBD1. The CDR3 contains 17 residues. After removal of 6 bases from V and 3 bases from J, the junction contained 12 bases not matched to a gene. Here the CDR3 DNA reads TGTGCCAGCAGCCTAGGACAGGGGGCTGGGGCGGACTATGGCTACACCTTC. Its protein is CASSLGQGAGADYGYTF.

This clonotype was detected a few times. V usage is TRBV6-1 and J usage is TRBJ1-1; D not resolved. The CDR3 spans 14 residues. With 6 bases removed from V and 7 bases from J, the gap between germline ends came to 18 bases. Germline V lookup: CDR1 MNHNS, CDR2 SASEGT. CDR3 loop: CASSPLGAFSEAFF. The CDR3 nucleotides read TGTGCCAGCAGCCCCCTCGGCGCATTTAGTGAAGCTTTCTTT.

The gene calls are TRBV5-1 and TRBJ2-3; 11 bases line up with TRBD2. V shed 0 bases, J shed 0 bases, and the junction held 3 bases outside the gene matches. Germline V gene sequence: CDR1 SGHRS, CDR2 YFSETQ. The CDR3 is 17 amino acids. The CDR3 spells CASSLARTSGSTDTQYF. The CDR3 bases are TGCGCCAGCAGCTTGGCGAGGACTAGCGGGAGCACAGATACGCAGTATTTT.

There are many counts of this clonotype. The chain uses TRBV7-2 and TRBJ2-2; D is perhaps TRBD2 (5 bases). Germline CDR1 is SGHTA and CDR2 is FQGNSA. The CDR3 has 12 amino acids. Trimming took 5 bases from V and 6 from J, leaving 7 bases between them. The CDR3 here is CASSQLAGELFF. The CDR3 DNA follows: TGTGCCAGCAGCCAACTAGCCGGGGAGCTGTTTTTT.

This clonotype has ten or more counts. The chain recombines TRBV7-2 with TRBJ1-1, with D hard to call. With 0 bases removed from V and 7 bases from J, the gap between germline ends came to 6 bases. There are 12 residues in the CDR3. In germline, CDR1 is SGHTA, CDR2 FQGNSA. The DNA of the CDR3 is TGTGCCAGCAGCTTAGCGGGTCTTGAAGCTTTCTTT. Its protein is CASSLAGLEAFF.

This clonotype was observed many times. The rearrangement joins TRBV5-4 to TRBJ1-1, with unresolved D. V gave up 1 base and J gave up 1 base, with 8 bases separating them. The CDR3 runs 14 residues. Germline CDR1 SGHNT, CDR2 YYREEE (reference sequence). As DNA, the CDR3 is TGTGCCAGCAGCTTGATTTCAGAGAACACTGAAGCTTTCTTT. Translated: CASSLISENTEAFF.

The table lists this clonotype with many counts. The J gene is TRBJ2-2, the V gene TRBV6-2 or TRBV6-3; D uncertain. Germline V gene sequence: CDR1 MNHEY, CDR2 SVGEGT. Trimming stripped 2 bases from V and 5 bases from J, with 9 bases between. The CDR3 totals 14 residues. CDR3 amino acids: CASSYKLVTGELFF. In nucleotides, the CDR3 is TGTGCCAGCAGTTACAAGCTAGTTACCGGGGAGCTGTTTTTT.